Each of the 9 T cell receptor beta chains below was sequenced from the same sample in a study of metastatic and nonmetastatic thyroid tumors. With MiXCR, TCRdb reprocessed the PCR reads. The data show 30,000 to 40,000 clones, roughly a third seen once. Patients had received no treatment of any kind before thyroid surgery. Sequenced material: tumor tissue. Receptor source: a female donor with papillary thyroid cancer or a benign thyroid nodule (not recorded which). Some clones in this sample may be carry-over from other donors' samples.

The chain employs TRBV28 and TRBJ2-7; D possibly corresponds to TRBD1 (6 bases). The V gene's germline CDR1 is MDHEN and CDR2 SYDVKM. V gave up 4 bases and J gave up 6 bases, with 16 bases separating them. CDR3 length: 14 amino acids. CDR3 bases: TGTGCCAGCAGTTCGTCAATACAGGGTGGCGAGCAGTACTTC. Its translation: CASSSSIQGGEQYF. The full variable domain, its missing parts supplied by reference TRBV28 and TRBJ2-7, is DVKVTQSSRYLVKRTGEKVFLECVQDMDHENMFWYRQDPGLGLRLIYFSYDVKMKEKGDIPEGYSVSREKKERFSLILESASTNQTSMYLCASSSSIQGGEQYFGPGTRLTVT.

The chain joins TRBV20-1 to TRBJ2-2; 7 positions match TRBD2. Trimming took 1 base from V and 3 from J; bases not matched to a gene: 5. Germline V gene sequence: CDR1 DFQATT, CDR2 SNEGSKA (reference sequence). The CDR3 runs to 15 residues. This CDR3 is CSARVSGIYTGELFF. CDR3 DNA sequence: TGCAGTGCTAGAGTCAGCGGGATTTACACCGGGGAGCTGTTTTTT.

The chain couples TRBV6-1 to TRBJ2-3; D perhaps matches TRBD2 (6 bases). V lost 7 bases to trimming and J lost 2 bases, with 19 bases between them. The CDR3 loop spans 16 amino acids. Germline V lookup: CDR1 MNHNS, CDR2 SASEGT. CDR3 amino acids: CASTPPGGTSTDTQYF. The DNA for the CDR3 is TGTGCCAGCACACCCCCCGGGGGAACCTCCACAGATACGCAGTATTTT.

CDR3 nucleotides: TGTGCCAGCAGTTTCGAGGGGAGCGGGAGGTACAATGAGCAGTTCTTC. Translating gives CASSFEGSGRYNEQFF. The rearrangement uses TRBV12-3 or TRBV12-4 and TRBJ2-1; 9 bases fit TRBD2. With V trimmed by 3 bases and J by 4 bases, 7 bases remained unmatched. The CDR3 is 16 residues long.

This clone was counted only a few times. Here the CDR3 reads CASKGWGGEKYEQYF. CDR3 DNA sequence: TGTGCCAGCAAGGGGTGGGGAGGGGAGAAATACGAGCAGTACTTC. The chain joins TRBV6-1 to TRBJ2-7, with 7 positions matching TRBD2. Trimming cost V 7 bases and J 4 bases; bases outside gene matches: 13. Germline loops: CDR1 MNHNS, CDR2 SASEGT. The CDR3 contains 15 residues.

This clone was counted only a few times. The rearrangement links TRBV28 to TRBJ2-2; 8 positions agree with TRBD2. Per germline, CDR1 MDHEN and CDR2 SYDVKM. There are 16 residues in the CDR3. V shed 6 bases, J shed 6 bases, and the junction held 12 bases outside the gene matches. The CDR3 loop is CASSETGGLRSGELFF. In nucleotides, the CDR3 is TGTGCCAGCAGCGAGACGGGAGGGCTTCGATCCGGGGAGCTGTTTTTT.

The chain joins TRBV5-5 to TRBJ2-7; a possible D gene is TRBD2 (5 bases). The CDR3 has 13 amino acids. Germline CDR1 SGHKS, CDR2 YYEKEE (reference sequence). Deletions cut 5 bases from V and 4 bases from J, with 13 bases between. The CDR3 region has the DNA TGTGCCAGCAGTCTGGCGCCGGGGTACGAGCAGTACTTC. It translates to CASSLAPGYEQYF.

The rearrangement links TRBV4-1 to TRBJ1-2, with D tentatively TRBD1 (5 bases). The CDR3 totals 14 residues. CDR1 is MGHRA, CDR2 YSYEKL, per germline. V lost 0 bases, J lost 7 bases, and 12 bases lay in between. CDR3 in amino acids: CASSQDVQGPGYTF. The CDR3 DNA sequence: TGCGCCAGCAGCCAAGACGTCCAGGGACCTGGCTACACCTTC.

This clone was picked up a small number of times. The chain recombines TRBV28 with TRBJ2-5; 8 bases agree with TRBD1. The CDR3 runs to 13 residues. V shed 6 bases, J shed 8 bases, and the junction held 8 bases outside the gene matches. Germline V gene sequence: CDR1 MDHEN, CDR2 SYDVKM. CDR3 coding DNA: TGTGCCAGCAGGACAGGGGCTTGGGATACCCAGTACTTC. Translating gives CASRTGAWDTQYF.